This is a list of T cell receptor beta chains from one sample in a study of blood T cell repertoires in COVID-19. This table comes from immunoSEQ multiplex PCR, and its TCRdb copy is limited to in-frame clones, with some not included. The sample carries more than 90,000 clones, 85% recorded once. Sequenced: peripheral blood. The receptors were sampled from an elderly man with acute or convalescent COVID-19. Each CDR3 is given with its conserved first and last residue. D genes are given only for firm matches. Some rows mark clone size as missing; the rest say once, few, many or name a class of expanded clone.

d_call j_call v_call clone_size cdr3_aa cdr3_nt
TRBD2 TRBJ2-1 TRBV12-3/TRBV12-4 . CASTGLASNEQFF TGTGCCAGCACCGGACTAGCGTCGAATGAGCAGTTCTTC
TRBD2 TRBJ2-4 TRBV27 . CASRGLAGPITIQYF TGTGCCAGCAGGGGACTAGCGGGACCAATAACCATTCAGTACTTC
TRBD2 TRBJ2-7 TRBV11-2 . CASRIAGPNYEQYF TGTGCCAGCAGAATAGCGGGGCCTAACTACGAGCAGTACTTC
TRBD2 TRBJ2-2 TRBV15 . CATSRLQRDQLFF TGTGCCACCAGCAGACTTCAGCGGGACCAGCTGTTTTTT
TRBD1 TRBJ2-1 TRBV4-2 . CASSYDRGPRNEQFF TGTGCCAGCAGCTATGACAGGGGGCCACGCAATGAGCAGTTCTTC
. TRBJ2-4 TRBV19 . CASRGGAPAENIQYF TGTGCCAGTAGGGGCGGGGCCCCCGCGGAAAACATTCAGTACTTC
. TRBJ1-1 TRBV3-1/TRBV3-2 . CASSQTSEAFF TGTGCCAGCAGCCAGACATCTGAAGCTTTCTTT
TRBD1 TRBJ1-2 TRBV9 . CASSVAQFAQGGSNYGYTF TGTGCCAGCAGCGTAGCTCAGTTTGCCCAGGGGGGTTCTAACTATGGCTACACCTTC
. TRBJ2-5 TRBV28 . CASSLRQSGTQYF TGTGCCAGCAGTTTACGGCAGTCGGGGACCCAGTACTTC
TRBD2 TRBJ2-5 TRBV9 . CASSLAGVEGETQYF TGTGCCAGCAGCTTAGCGGGAGTTGAAGGGGAGACCCAGTACTTC
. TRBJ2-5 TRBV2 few CASGRGQETQYF TGTGCCAGCGGCAGGGGCCAAGAGACCCAGTACTTC
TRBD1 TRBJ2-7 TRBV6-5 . CASSRTGAKYEQYF TGTGCCAGCAGTCGGACAGGGGCTAAATACGAGCAGTACTTC
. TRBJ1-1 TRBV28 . CASSLLQGVSFF TGTGCCAGCAGTTTACTACAGGGTGTTTCTTTCTTT
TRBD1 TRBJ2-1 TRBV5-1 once CASSTNRDRNNEQFF TGCGCCAGCAGCACCAACCGGGACAGAAACAATGAGCAGTTCTTC
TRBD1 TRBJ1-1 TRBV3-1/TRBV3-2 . CASSPPFYRGQRAFF TGTGCCAGCAGCCCCCCCTTTTACAGGGGGCAAAGAGCTTTCTTT
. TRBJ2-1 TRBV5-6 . CASSLVGSSYNEQFF TGTGCCAGCAGCTTAGTCGGGAGCTCCTACAATGAGCAGTTCTTC
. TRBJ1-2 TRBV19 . CASSIKGQGLNGYTF TGTGCCAGTAGTATAAAAGGTCAGGGCCTAAATGGCTACACCTTC